This section outlines one T cell receptor beta chain sequence together with its context. The data originate from a study of shared clonotypes between healthy human individuals. The protocol was immunoSEQ multiplex PCR, while the TCRdb copy is restricted to in-frame clones and leaves out a portion. The repertoire consists of about half a million clones, with 79% occurring once and the leading ten covering about an eighth. Sequencing input: PBMCs. This clonotype was sampled from a middle-aged woman in good health. Some clones in this sample may be carry-over from other donors' samples.

DNA of the CDR3: TGTGCCTGGAGACTACGCGGGACAGGGCGGGAGACCCAGTACTTC. Protein: CAWRLRGTGRETQYF. The chain carries TRBV30 and TRBJ2-5; 9 nucleotides agree with TRBD1. The ends lost 3 bases at V and 5 bases at J; junction bases unmatched: 10. CDR1 and CDR2 (germline): GTSNPN, SVGIG (reference sequence). The CDR3 is 15 amino acids. The whole variable domain, remainder taken from reference TRBV30 and TRBJ2-5, is SQTIHQWPATLVQPVGSPLSLECTVEGTSNPNLYWYRQAAGRGLQLLFYSVGIGQISSEVPQNLSASRPQDRQFILSSKKLLLSDSGFYLCAWRLRGTGRETQYFGPGTRLLVL.